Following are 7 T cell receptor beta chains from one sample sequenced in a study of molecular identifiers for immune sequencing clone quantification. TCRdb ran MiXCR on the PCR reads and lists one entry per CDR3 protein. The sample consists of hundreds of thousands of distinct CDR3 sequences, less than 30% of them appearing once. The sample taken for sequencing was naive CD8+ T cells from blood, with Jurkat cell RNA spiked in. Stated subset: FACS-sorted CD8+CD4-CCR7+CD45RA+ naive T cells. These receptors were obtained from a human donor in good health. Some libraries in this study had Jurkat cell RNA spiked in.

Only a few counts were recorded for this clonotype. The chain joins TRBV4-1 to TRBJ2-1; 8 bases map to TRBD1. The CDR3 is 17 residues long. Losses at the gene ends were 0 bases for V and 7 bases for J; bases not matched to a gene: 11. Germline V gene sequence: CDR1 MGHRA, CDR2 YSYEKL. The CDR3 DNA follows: TGCGCCAGCAGCCAAGAGGGGTCGGCAGGGGGCGGAAATGAGCAGTTCTTC. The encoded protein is CASSQEGSAGGGNEQFF.

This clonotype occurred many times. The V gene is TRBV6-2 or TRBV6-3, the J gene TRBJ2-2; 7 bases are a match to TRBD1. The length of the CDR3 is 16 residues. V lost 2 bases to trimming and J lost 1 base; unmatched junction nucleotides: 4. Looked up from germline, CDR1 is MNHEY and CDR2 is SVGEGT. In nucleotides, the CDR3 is TGTGCCAGCAGTTACCCAGGGGGAATGAACACCGGGGAGCTGTTTTTT. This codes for CASSYPGGMNTGELFF.

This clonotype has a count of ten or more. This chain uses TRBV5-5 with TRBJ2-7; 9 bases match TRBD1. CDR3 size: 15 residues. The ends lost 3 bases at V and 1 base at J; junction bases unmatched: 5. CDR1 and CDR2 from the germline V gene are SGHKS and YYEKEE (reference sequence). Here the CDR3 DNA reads TGTGCCAGCAGCTCATCCGGGACAGGGTCCTACGAGCAGTACTTC. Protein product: CASSSSGTGSYEQYF.

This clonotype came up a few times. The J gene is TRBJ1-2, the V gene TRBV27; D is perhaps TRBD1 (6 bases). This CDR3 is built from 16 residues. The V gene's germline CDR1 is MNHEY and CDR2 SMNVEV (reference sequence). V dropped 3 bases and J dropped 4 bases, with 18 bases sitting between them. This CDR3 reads CASSLSERGGFYGYTF. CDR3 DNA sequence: TGTGCCAGCAGTTTGAGTGAGAGAGGGGGTTTCTATGGCTACACCTTC.

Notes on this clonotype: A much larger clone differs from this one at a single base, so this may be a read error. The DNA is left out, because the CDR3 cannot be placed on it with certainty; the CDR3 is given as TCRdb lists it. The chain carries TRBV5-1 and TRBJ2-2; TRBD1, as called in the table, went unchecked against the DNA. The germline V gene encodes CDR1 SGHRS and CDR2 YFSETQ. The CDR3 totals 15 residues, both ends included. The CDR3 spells CAGSPHRVTFGELFF.

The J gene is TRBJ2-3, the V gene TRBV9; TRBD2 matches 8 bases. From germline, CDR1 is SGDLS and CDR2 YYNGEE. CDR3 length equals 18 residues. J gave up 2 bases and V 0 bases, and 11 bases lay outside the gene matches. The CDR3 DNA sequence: TGTGCCAGCAGCGTAGCGGGGGGGCTGGCGGGAGCCACAGATACGCAGTATTTT. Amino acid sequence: CASSVAGGLAGATDTQYF.

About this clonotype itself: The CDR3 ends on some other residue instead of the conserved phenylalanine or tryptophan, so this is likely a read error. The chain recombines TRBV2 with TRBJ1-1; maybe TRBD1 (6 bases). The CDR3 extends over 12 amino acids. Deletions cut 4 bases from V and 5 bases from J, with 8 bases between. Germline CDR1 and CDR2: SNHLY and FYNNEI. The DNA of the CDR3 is TGTGCCAGCAGTGGACAGGTAACTGAAGCTTTCTGT. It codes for CASSGQVTEAFC.